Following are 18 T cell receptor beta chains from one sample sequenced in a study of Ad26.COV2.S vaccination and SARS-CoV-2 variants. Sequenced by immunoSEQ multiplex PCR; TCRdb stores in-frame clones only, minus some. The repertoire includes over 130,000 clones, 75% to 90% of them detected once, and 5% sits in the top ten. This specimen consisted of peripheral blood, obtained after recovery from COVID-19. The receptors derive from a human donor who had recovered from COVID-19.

The CDR3 region has the DNA TGTGCCAGCAGCTTAGTTCGGGGAGTTAGTATGTCTGAAGCTTTCTTT. Translation gives CASSLVRGVSMSEAFF. The chain has TRBV7-8 and TRBJ1-1; no clear D. The length of the CDR3 is 16 residues. V was pared by 1 base and J by 6 bases, with 18 bases between. The V gene's germline CDR1 is SGHVS and CDR2 FQNEAQ. The variable domain in full, with the rest retrieved from reference TRBV7-8 and TRBJ1-1, is GAGVSQSPRYKVAKRGQDVALRCDPISGHVSLFWYQQALGQGPEFLTYFQNEAQLDKSGLPSDRFFAERPEGSVSTLKIQRTQQEDSAVYLCASSLVRGVSMSEAFFGQGTRLTVV.

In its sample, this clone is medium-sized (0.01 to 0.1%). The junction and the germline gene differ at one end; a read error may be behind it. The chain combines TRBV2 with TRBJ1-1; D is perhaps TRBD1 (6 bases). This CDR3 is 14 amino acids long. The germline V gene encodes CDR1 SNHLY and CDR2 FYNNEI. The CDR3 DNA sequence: TGTGCCAGCAGGGAAGGTGGACAGTCCCTTGAAGCTTTCTTT. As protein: CASREGGQSLEAFF.

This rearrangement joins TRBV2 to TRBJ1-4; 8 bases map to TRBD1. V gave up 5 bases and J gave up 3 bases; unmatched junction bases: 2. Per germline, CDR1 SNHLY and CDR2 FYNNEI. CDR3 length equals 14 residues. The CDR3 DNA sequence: TGTGCCAGCAGTTGGACAGGGCCTAATGAAAAACTGTTTTTT. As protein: CASSWTGPNEKLFF. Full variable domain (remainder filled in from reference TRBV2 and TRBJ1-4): EPEVTQTPSHQVTQMGQEVILRCVPISNHLYFYWYRQILGQKVEFLVSFYNNEISEKSEIFDDQFSVERPDGSNFTLKIRSTKLEDSAMYFCASSWTGPNEKLFFGSGTQLSVL.

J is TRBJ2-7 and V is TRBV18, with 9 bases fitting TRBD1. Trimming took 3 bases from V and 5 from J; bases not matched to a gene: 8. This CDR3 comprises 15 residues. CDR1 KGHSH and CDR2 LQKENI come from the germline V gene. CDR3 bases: TGTGCCAGCTCACCCACGGGGACAGGGTATAACGAGCAGTACTTC. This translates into CASSPTGTGYNEQYF.

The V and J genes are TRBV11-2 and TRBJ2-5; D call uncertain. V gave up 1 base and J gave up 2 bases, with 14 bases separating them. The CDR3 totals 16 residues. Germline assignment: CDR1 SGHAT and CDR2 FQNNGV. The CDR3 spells CASSLASGLRQETQYF. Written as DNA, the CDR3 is TGTGCCAGCAGCTTAGCCTCAGGCCTACGTCAAGAGACCCAGTACTTC.

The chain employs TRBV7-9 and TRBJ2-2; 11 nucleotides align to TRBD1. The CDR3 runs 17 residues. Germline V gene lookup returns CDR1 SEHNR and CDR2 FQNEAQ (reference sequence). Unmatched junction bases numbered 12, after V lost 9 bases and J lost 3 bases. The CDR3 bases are TGTGCCAGTCTACCCCCGGACAGGGGGCGAGACACCGGGGAGCTGTTTTTT. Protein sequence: CASLPPDRGRDTGELFF.

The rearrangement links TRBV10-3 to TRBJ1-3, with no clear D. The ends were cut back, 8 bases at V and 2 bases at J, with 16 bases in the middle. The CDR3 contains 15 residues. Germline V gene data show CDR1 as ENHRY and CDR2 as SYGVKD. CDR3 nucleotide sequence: TGTGCCATCTCTGGGCACCCATCAACTGGAAACACCATATATTTT. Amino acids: CAISGHPSTGNTIYF.

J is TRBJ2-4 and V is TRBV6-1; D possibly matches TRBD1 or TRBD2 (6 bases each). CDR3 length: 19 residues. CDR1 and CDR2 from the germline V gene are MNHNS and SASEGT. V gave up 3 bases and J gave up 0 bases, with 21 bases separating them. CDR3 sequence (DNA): TGTGCCAGCAGTGATTCTGTAGGGGGAGGCCATGCAGCCAAAAACATTCAGTACTTC. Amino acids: CASSDSVGGGHAAKNIQYF.

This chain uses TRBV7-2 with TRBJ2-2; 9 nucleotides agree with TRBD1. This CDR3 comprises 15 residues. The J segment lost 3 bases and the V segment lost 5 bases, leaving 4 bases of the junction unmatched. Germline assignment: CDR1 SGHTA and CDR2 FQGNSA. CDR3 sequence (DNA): TGTGCCAGCAGCCCCGACAGGGGGTACACCGGGGAGCTGTTTTTT. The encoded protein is CASSPDRGYTGELFF. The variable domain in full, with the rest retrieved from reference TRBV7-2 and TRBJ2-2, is GAGVSQSPSNKVTEKGKDVELRCDPISGHTALYWYRQSLGQGLEFLIYFQGNSAPDKSGLPSDRFSAERTGGSVSTLTIQRTQQEDSAVYLCASSPDRGYTGELFFGEGSRLTVL.

The CDR3 coding sequence is TGTGCCAGCAGCTTGAGGGCAGGGGTCGGCACCGGGGAGCTGTTTTTT. Translated: CASSLRAGVGTGELFF. The chain carries TRBV5-8 and TRBJ2-2; D possibly corresponds to TRBD1 (6 bases). The V end lost 1 base, the J end lost 4 bases, and 14 bases lay between the germline ends. This CDR3 has 16 amino acids. CDR1 and CDR2 from the germline V gene are SGHTS and YDEGEE.

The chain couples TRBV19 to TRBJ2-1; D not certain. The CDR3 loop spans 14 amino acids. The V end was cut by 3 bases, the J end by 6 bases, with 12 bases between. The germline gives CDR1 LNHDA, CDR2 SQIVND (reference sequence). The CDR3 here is CASSMGSWGNEQFF. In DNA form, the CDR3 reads TGTGCCAGTAGTATGGGATCATGGGGCAATGAGCAGTTCTTC. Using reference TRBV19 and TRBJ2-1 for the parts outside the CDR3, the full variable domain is DGGITQSPKYLFRKEGQNVTLSCEQNLNHDAMYWYRQDPGQGLRLIYYSQIVNDFQKGDIAEGYSVSREKKESFPLTVTSAQKNPTAFYLCASSMGSWGNEQFFGPGTRLTVL.

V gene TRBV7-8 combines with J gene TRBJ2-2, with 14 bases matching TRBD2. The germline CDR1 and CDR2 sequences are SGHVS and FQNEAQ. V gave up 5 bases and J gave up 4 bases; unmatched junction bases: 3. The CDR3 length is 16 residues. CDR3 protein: CASSEGLAGVTGELFF. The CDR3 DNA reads TGTGCCAGCAGCGAGGGACTAGCGGGGGTCACCGGGGAGCTGTTTTTT.

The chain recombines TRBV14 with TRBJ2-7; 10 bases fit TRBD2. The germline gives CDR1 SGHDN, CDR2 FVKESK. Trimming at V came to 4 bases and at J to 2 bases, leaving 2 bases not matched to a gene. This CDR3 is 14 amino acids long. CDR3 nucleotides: TGTGCCAGCAGCCGTACTAGCGGGGCCTACGAGCAGTACTTC. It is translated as CASSRTSGAYEQYF. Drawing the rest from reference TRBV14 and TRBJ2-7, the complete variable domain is EAGVTQFPSHSVIEKGQTVTLRCDPISGHDNLYWYRRVMGKEIKFLLHFVKESKQDESGMPNNRFLAERTGGTYSTLKVQPAELEDSGVYFCASSRTSGAYEQYFGPGTRLTVT.

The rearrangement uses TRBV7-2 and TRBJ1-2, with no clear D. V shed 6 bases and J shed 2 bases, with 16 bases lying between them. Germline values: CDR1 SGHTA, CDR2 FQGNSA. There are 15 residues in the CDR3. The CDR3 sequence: CASSLRTDLNYGYTF. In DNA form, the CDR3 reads TGTGCCAGCAGTTTAAGGACCGACCTGAACTATGGCTACACCTTC.

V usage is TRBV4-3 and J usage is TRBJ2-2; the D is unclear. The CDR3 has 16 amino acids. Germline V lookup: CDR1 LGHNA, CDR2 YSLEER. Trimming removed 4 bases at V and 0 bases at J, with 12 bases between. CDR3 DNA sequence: TGCGCCAGCAGCCCAAGCCGGGCTCCGAACACCGGGGAGCTGTTTTTT. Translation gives CASSPSRAPNTGELFF.

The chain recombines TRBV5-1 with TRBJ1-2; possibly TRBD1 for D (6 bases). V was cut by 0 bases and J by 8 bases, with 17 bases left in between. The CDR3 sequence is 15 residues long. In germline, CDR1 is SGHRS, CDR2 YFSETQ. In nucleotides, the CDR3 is TGCGCCAGCAGCTTGGAGTTGGGACATTTTTTCGGCTACACCTTC. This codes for CASSLELGHFFGYTF.

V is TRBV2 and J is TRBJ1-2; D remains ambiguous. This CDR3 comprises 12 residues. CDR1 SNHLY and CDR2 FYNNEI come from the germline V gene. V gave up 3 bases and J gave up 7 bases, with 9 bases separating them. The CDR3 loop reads CASSDKDFGYTF. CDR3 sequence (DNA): TGTGCCAGCAGTGATAAGGATTTTGGCTACACCTTC.

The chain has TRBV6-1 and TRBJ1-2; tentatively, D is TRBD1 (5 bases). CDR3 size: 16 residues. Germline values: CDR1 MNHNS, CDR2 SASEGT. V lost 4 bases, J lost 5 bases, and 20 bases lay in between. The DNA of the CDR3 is TGTGCCAGCAGTGGAGACAGCCTTTTTCCTCCTTATGGCTACACCTTC. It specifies CASSGDSLFPPYGYTF.